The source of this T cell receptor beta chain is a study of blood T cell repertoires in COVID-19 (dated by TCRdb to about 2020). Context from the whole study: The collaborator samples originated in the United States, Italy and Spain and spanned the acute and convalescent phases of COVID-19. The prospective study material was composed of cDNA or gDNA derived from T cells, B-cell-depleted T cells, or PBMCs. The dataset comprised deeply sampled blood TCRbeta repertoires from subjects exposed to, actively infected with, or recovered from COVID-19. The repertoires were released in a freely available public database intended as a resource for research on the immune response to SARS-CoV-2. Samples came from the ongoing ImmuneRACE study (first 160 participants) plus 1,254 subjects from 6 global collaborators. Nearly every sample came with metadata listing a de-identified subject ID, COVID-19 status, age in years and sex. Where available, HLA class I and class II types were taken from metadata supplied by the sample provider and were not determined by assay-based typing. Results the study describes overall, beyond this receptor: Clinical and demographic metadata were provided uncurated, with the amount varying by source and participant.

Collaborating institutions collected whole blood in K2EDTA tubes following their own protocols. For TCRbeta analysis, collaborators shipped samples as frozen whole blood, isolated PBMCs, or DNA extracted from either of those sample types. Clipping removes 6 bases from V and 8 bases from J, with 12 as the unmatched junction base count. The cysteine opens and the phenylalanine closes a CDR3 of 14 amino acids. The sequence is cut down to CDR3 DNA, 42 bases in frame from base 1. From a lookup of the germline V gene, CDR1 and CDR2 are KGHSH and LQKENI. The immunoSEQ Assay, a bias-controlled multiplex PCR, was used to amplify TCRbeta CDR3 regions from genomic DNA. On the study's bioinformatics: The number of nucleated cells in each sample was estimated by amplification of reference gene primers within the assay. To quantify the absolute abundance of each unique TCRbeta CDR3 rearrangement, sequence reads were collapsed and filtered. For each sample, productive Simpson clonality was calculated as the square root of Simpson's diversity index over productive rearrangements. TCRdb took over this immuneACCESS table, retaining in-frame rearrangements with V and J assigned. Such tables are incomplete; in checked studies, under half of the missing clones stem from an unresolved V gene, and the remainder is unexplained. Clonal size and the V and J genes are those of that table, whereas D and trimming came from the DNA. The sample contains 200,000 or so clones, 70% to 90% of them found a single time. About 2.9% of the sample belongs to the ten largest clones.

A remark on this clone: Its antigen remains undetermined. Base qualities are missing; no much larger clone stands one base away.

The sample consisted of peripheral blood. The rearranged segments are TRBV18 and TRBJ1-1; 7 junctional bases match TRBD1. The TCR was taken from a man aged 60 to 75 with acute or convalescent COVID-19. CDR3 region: CASSRVQGDPEAFF. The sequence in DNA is TGTGCCAGCTCCCGCGTGCAGGGGGACCCCGAAGCTTTCTTT.